The 11 T cell receptor beta chains given below trace back to one sample, sequenced in a study of T cells in Graves' hyperthyroidism and ophthalmopathy. RNA transcripts were the template for amplifying TCR beta CDR3 regions. An initial round of RT-PCR targeting the TCR CDR3 relied on the HTBI primer set. TCRdb itself ran the multiplex PCR reads through MiXCR, one entry per CDR3 protein. Among about 360,000 distinct CDR3 sequences listed, roughly an eighth were seen once. The sequenced material came from blood. The receptors were sampled from a woman younger than 35 with Graves' hyperthyroidism.

This clonotype was counted many times. The V and J genes are TRBV2 and TRBJ2-5; TRBD1 or TRBD2 may be the D gene (5 bases each). V was cut by 7 bases and J by 4 bases, with 16 bases left in between. Germline CDR1 reads SNHLY; CDR2 reads FYNNEI. CDR3 length: 14 residues. CDR3 nucleotides: TGTGCCAGCACTCCGGACGGGGCGGGAGAGACCCAGTACTTC. Encoded protein: CASTPDGAGETQYF. Supplemented by reference TRBV2 and TRBJ2-5, the full variable domain reads EPEVTQTPSHQVTQMGQEVILRCVPISNHLYFYWYRQILGQKVEFLVSFYNNEISEKSEIFDDQFSVERPDGSNFTLKIRSTKLEDSAMYFCASTPDGAGETQYFGPGTRLLVL.

This clonotype was picked up a small number of times. The gene calls are TRBV19 and TRBJ2-2; no clear D gene. Looked up from germline, CDR1 is LNHDA and CDR2 is SQIVND (reference sequence). V was trimmed by 4 bases and J by 7 bases, leaving 13 bases between them. This CDR3 has 14 amino acids. The CDR3 DNA reads as TGTGCCAGTAGTAGGGTCGGACGCGACGGGGAGCTGTTTTTT. This gives the protein CASSRVGRDGELFF.

The J gene is TRBJ1-6, the V gene TRBV19, with 7 bases matching TRBD1. The CDR3 sequence is 14 residues long. Germline V CDR1 and CDR2: LNHDA, SQIVND (reference sequence). With V trimmed by 8 bases and J by 0 bases, 1 base remained unmatched. CDR3 sequence: CASGQVSYNSPLHF. CDR3 nucleotides: TGTGCCAGTGGACAGGTCTCCTATAATTCACCCCTCCACTTT.

This clonotype was seen ten or more times. This chain connects TRBV10-3 to TRBJ2-1; 11 nucleotides align to TRBD2. J gave up 8 bases and V 6 bases, and 6 bases lay outside the gene matches. The germline V gene encodes CDR1 ENHRY and CDR2 SYGVKD. The CDR3 extends over 14 amino acids. The CDR3 protein is CAISKTSGVYEQFF. CDR3 nucleotides: TGTGCCATCAGCAAGACTAGCGGGGTATATGAGCAGTTCTTC.

This clonotype has more than one count but fewer than ten. The chain carries TRBV28 and TRBJ2-2; D may match TRBD1 or TRBD2 (5 bases each). The germline CDR1 and CDR2 sequences are MDHEN and SYDVKM. CDR3 length: 11 residues. V was trimmed by 8 bases and J by 6 bases, leaving 7 bases between them. CDR3 sequence: CASEGPGELFF. The CDR3, as DNA: TGTGCCAGCGAGGGACCCGGGGAGCTGTTTTTT.

This clonotype showed up many times. The chain carries TRBV18 and TRBJ1-2, with 8 bases aligning to TRBD1. The CDR3 is 13 amino acids. With 4 bases clipped from V and 4 bases from J, the junction kept 2 bases outside the gene matches. Germline V gives CDR1 KGHSH, CDR2 LQKENI. The CDR3 loop reads CASSQDRGYGYTF. The CDR3 DNA is TGTGCCAGCTCACAAGACAGGGGCTATGGCTACACCTTC.

This clonotype was found many times. The J gene is TRBJ2-1, the V gene TRBV7-9; D perhaps matches TRBD1 (7 bases). Germline V CDR1 and CDR2: SEHNR, FQNEAQ (reference sequence). The V gene lost 5 bases and the J gene lost 2 bases, with 16 bases spanning the gap. This CDR3 region has 16 residues. For the CDR3, the DNA is TGTGCCAGCAGCGCAAATACAGGGGAGGCCTACAATGAGCAGTTCTTC. It is translated as CASSANTGEAYNEQFF.

In its sample, this clonotype was seen many times. The chain links TRBV24-1 to TRBJ2-7; tentatively, D is TRBD2 (5 bases). V lost 5 bases and J lost 0, with 10 bases in between. In germline, CDR1 is KGHDR, CDR2 SFDVKD. This CDR3 spans 14 amino acids. In nucleotides, the CDR3 is TGTGCCACCAGTGGAGGGCTGAACTCCTACGAGCAGTACTTC. Residues: CATSGGLNSYEQYF.

This clonotype was counted at least ten times. This chain links TRBV7-2 with TRBJ2-2, with 8 bases that match TRBD1. This CDR3 region has 15 residues. Germline assignment: CDR1 SGHTA and CDR2 FQGNSA. The ends lost 7 bases at V and 5 bases at J; junction bases unmatched: 9. CDR3 in amino acids: CASTPGQGPTGELFF. CDR3 DNA: TGTGCCAGCACCCCCGGACAGGGCCCGACCGGGGAGCTGTTTTTT. The complete variable domain, with remaining parts taken from reference TRBV7-2 and TRBJ2-2, reads GAGVSQSPSNKVTEKGKDVELRCDPISGHTALYWYRQSLGQGLEFLIYFQGNSAPDKSGLPSDRFSAERTGGSVSTLTIQRTQQEDSAVYLCASTPGQGPTGELFFGEGSRLTVL.

V and J are TRBV7-9 and TRBJ1-3, with D unclear. V lost 5 bases and J 0 bases, leaving 17 bases between the germline ends. Germline CDR1 SEHNR, CDR2 FQNEAQ (reference sequence). The CDR3 has 17 residues. This CDR3 is CASSPIRAKLSGNTIYF. The CDR3 DNA sequence: TGTGCCAGCAGCCCGATACGGGCCAAACTCTCTGGAAACACCATATATTTT.

This clonotype was found many times. This chain connects TRBV2 to TRBJ1-6; unclear D gene. The CDR3 spans 13 residues. V lost 10 bases, J lost 8 bases, and 15 bases lay in between. CDR1 SNHLY and CDR2 FYNNEI come from the germline V gene. CDR3 in amino acids: CAILPGRDSPLHF. CDR3 coding DNA: TGTGCCATACTCCCGGGCCGGGATTCACCCCTCCACTTT.